A selection of T cell receptor beta chains follows, all from one sample in a study of T cells in Graves' hyperthyroidism and ophthalmopathy. One entry per CDR3 protein results from TCRdb running MiXCR on the multiplex PCR reads. The table shows under 350,000 distinct CDR3 sequences, with over 15% occurring only once. The sequenced sample consisted of blood. The origin of the receptors is a woman aged 55-70 years with Graves' ophthalmopathy. Each CDR3 is given with its conserved first and last residue. D genes are given only for firm matches. The size entry is marked missing in some rows and otherwise reads once, few, many or a size class.

cdr3_nt cdr3_aa v_call d_call j_call clone_size
TGTGCCAGCAGTTCGGGACTAGCGGGAGTTGGCTTCGAGCAGTTCTTC CASSSGLAGVGFEQFF TRBV27 TRBD2 TRBJ2-1 many
TGCGCCAGCAGTAGTACTGGGCCCTCTTACGAGCAGTACTTC CASSSTGPSYEQYF TRBV5-1 NA TRBJ2-7 many
TGTGCCAGCAGCTCCGACCCGAACACTGAAGCTTTCTTT CASSSDPNTEAFF TRBV11-1 NA TRBJ1-1 many
TGTGCCACCAGTGATCCCCGAGTGAGCGAGCAGTACTTC CATSDPRVSEQYF TRBV24-1 NA TRBJ2-7 few
TGTGCCAGCAGCCTCGGCAGGGAAGGGAACGAGCAGTACTTC CASSLGREGNEQYF TRBV3-1 NA TRBJ2-7 many
TGTGCTAGTGGTTTGGGGCGGGGGGGCACAGATACGCAGTATTTT CASGLGRGGTDTQYF TRBV12-5 TRBD2 TRBJ2-3 few
TGTGCCAGCAGCTCCCCCGGCCAGGGACGTCATTCACCCCTCCACTTT CASSSPGQGRHSPLHF TRBV7-2 NA TRBJ1-6 NA
TGTGCCAGCGGGGGGCGGACTGGGGCCAACGTCCTGACTTTC CASGGRTGANVLTF TRBV2 NA TRBJ2-6 few
TGTGCCAGCAGCCCAGGGACAGGATGGAACACTGAAGCTTTCTTT CASSPGTGWNTEAFF TRBV3-1 TRBD1 TRBJ1-1 many
TGTGCCAGCAGCTCATTCGGAACCAACTACGAGCAGTACTTC CASSSFGTNYEQYF TRBV7-9 NA TRBJ2-7 many
TGCAGTGCTAGGGGAACGCTTAACACTGAAGCTTTCTTT CSARGTLNTEAFF TRBV20-1 NA TRBJ1-1 many
TGTGCCAGCAGTCTAGCGGCCAAGTACTACGAGCAGTACTTC CASSLAAKYYEQYF TRBV12-3/TRBV12-4 TRBD2 TRBJ2-7 many
TGTGCCACCAGTGATTATCGGGGAGGTACAGATACGCAGTATTTT CATSDYRGGTDTQYF TRBV24-1 NA TRBJ2-3 many
TGTGCCAGCAGCTTAGTCCCCAGGACAGGGAAGGGAGGACAGCCCCAGCATTTT CASSLVPRTGKGGQPQHF TRBV7-9 TRBD1 TRBJ1-5 many
TGTGCCAGCAGCCGGCAATACGGGAATGAAAAACTGTTTTTT CASSRQYGNEKLFF TRBV7-6 NA TRBJ1-4 few
TGCGCCAGCAGCCAAGCGGTAAGGGAGCAGTTCTTC CASSQAVREQFF TRBV4-1 NA TRBJ2-1 many
TGTGCCAGCAGCCAAGTGGGAAACAGGGGGCGGCATTCACCCCTCCACTTT CASSQVGNRGRHSPLHF TRBV3-1 TRBD1 TRBJ1-6 NA
TGCAGCGTTGAAGGGACAACCTACGAGCAGTACTTC CSVEGTTYEQYF TRBV29-1 NA TRBJ2-7 NA
TGTGCCAGCATTCGGGGGAGGGGCTACACCTTC CASIRGRGYTF TRBV28 NA TRBJ1-2 few
TGTGCCAGCAGCCAAGACCTGGGACCTCCTTATGGCTACACCTTC CASSQDLGPPYGYTF TRBV3-1 NA TRBJ1-2 NA
TGTGCCAGCAGTTATTGGGACAGGGGGATAGATACGCAGTATTTT CASSYWDRGIDTQYF TRBV6-9 TRBD1 TRBJ2-3 NA
TGTGCCAGCAGGGACGCGGGACAGGGTTTCTACGAGCAGTACTTC CASRDAGQGFYEQYF TRBV25-1 TRBD1 TRBJ2-7 many
TGTGCCAGCAGCCAGGACGGGAACACTGAAGCTTTCTTT CASSQDGNTEAFF TRBV28 NA TRBJ1-1 many
TGTGCCAGCACCTTCACGCGAGGGGGGGCGAATTACGAGCAGTACTTC CASTFTRGGANYEQYF TRBV6-2/TRBV6-3 NA TRBJ2-7 many
TGTGCCAGCAGTGAAAATCGCAGGGAATGGACACCCCTCCACTTT CASSENRREWTPLHF TRBV6-1 NA TRBJ1-6 few
TGCAGTGCTAGCCGGCGCTACACAGATACGCAGTATTTT CSASRRYTDTQYF TRBV20-1 NA TRBJ2-3 many
TGTGCCAGCAGCTTGGGGACTAGCGGAGAAGAGACCCAGTACTTC CASSLGTSGEETQYF TRBV5-8 TRBD2 TRBJ2-5 many
TGTGCCACCCCACGAACTGCGGCCGGGGCCAACGTCCTGACTTTC CATPRTAAGANVLTF TRBV7-9 NA TRBJ2-6 NA
TGTGCCAGCAGTTACGGGGAGACAGGATCCACAGATACGCAGTATTTT CASSYGETGSTDTQYF TRBV6-2/TRBV6-3 NA TRBJ2-3 many
TGTGCCAGCAGCTTGTACAGGGAGGAGGACTATGGCTACACCTTC CASSLYREEDYGYTF TRBV5-8 NA TRBJ1-2 few
TGTGCCAGCAGCTTGGTAGACAGGGTGAACATTCAGTACTTC CASSLVDRVNIQYF TRBV5-6 TRBD1 TRBJ2-4 NA
TGTGCCAGCAGTCTTTCGGGACAGGGAAACTACGAGCAGTACTTC CASSLSGQGNYEQYF TRBV27 TRBD1 TRBJ2-7 many
TGCGCCAGCAGCTTAGGAGGGACCGACTTTAACTATGGCTACACCTTC CASSLGGTDFNYGYTF TRBV5-1 NA TRBJ1-2 many
TGTGCCAGCAGCTTAGCCAATCAGCCCCAGCATTTT CASSLANQPQHF TRBV7-2 NA TRBJ1-5 many
TGTGCCAGTAGTCTGAGTCAGGGATTAAGTGGGGCCAACGTCCTGACTTTC CASSLSQGLSGANVLTF TRBV19 NA TRBJ2-6 few
TGTGCCAGCAGCCGCGATGGGCGGCAGTTCTTC CASSRDGRQFF TRBV7-2 NA TRBJ2-1 many
TGCAGCGTTGAAGAGTGGCAGAACACTGAAGCTTTCTTT CSVEEWQNTEAFF TRBV29-1 NA TRBJ1-1 many
TGTGCCAGCAGCCAAGACTTCTCCTACGAGCAGTACTTC CASSQDFSYEQYF TRBV4-2 NA TRBJ2-7 NA
TGTGCCAGCAGTATCCGACAGGGTACTGGGGCCAACGTCCTGACTTTC CASSIRQGTGANVLTF TRBV6-1 TRBD1 TRBJ2-6 NA
TGCAGTGCTAGAACCCGAGCGGGAGGGCCGTACGAGCAGTACTTC CSARTRAGGPYEQYF TRBV20-1 TRBD2 TRBJ2-7 many
TGTGCCAGCAGCTCTAGTGGCCCTGACGGCGCCTCAAGAGGCTACACCTTC CASSSSGPDGASRGYTF TRBV7-2 NA TRBJ1-2 few
TGTGCCAGCAGCCAAGATGGACAGGGGGCCGGCTACACCTTC CASSQDGQGAGYTF TRBV3-1 TRBD1 TRBJ1-2 few
TGTGCCAGCAGCTCAGGACACGGAGCTTTCTTT CASSSGHGAFF TRBV5-8 NA TRBJ1-1 many
TGTGCCAGCAGTTACTCGAAGAGCTCCTATAATTCACCCCTCCACTTT CASSYSKSSYNSPLHF TRBV6-5 NA TRBJ1-6 NA
TGTGCCAGCAGCTTAGCCAGGACGCGAAACTATGGCTACACCTTC CASSLARTRNYGYTF TRBV7-8 NA TRBJ1-2 once
TGTGCCAGCAGCTTAGCAGGGGTCCCGTCCTACGAGCAGTACTTC CASSLAGVPSYEQYF TRBV7-9 NA TRBJ2-7 many
TGTGCCAGCAGCCCAGTGGGGGTGAACACTGAAGCTTTCTTT CASSPVGVNTEAFF TRBV7-2 NA TRBJ1-1 once
TGTGCCAGCAGCCAAAACAGGGGGCATGGCACCGGGGAGCTGTTTTTT CASSQNRGHGTGELFF TRBV14 TRBD1 TRBJ2-2 NA
TGTGCCAGCAGCCCTCGACTAGCGGGGGGCCAGTACGAGCAGTACTTC CASSPRLAGGQYEQYF TRBV7-8 TRBD2 TRBJ2-7 many
TGTGCCAGCAACCAAGTTTACGTCGGGCGAGCCGGGGAGCTGTTTTTT CASNQVYVGRAGELFF TRBV3-1 NA TRBJ2-2 once